Shown below are 27 T cell receptor beta chains from a single sample sequenced in a study of blood T cell repertoires in COVID-19. TCRdb's table, derived via immunoSEQ multiplex PCR, lists solely in-frame clones and lacks some. The sample lists approximately 230,000 clones, about nine tenths occurring once. Source material: PBMCs or T cells enriched from blood (not recorded which). These TCRs come from a woman aged 25-40 years with acute COVID-19.

This clone was detected once. This rearrangement joins TRBV2 to TRBJ2-2; D ambiguous. CDR3 length equals 12 residues. Germline CDR1 reads SNHLY; CDR2 reads FYNNEI. Trimming left V 6 bases short and J 7 bases short, with 9 bases between. CDR3 sequence reads: CASSLFDGELFF. The CDR3 coding sequence is TGTGCCAGCAGCCTATTTGACGGGGAGCTGTTTTTT.

The chain couples TRBV3-1 (or the pseudogene TRBV3-2) to TRBJ2-3; D possibly corresponds to TRBD1 (6 bases). Germline V CDR1 and CDR2: LGHDT, YNNKEL (reference sequence). V lost 0 bases to trimming and J lost 4 bases, with 11 bases between them. This CDR3 spans 15 amino acids. CDR3 in amino acids: CASSQEGDTADTQYF. CDR3 DNA: TGTGCCAGCAGCCAAGAAGGGGACACCGCAGATACGCAGTATTTT.

The chain carries TRBV5-5 and TRBJ2-5; no clear D gene. The CDR3 runs 14 residues. V lost 1 base, J lost 2 bases, and 9 bases lay in between. Germline assignment: CDR1 SGHKS and CDR2 YYEKEE (reference sequence). CDR3 nucleotide sequence: TGTGCCAGCAGCTTGCCAGGCAGACAAGAGACCCAGTACTTC. It translates to CASSLPGRQETQYF.

This clone occurred a few times. The V gene is TRBV27, the J gene TRBJ2-5; TRBD2 is a possible D gene (7 bases). The CDR3 totals 16 residues. V was pared by 0 bases and J by 2 bases, with 13 bases between. CDR1 and CDR2 from the germline V gene are MNHEY and SMNVEV (reference sequence). The CDR3 DNA is TGTGCCAGCAGTTTATCGAGGGGGGGCCGACAAGAGACCCAGTACTTC. Encoded protein: CASSLSRGGRQETQYF.

The chain carries TRBV28 and TRBJ1-2; D is unclear. CDR1 and CDR2 from the germline V gene are MDHEN and SYDVKM. The CDR3 sequence is 14 residues long. The germline V and J ends were trimmed by 2 bases and 8 bases, with 15 bases remaining between them. In nucleotides, the CDR3 is TGTGCCAGCAGTTTAGTCCCGGATCTGGAGGGCTACACCTTC. This translates into CASSLVPDLEGYTF.

This chain links TRBV19 with TRBJ2-1; 13 positions agree with TRBD2. This CDR3 contains 14 residues. V was pared by 4 bases and J by 7 bases, with 1 base of the junction left unmatched. Germline CDR1 is LNHDA and CDR2 is SQIVND (reference sequence). The chain's CDR3 is CASSRGLAGNEQFF. CDR3 nucleotides: TGTGCCAGTAGTAGGGGACTAGCGGGAAATGAGCAGTTCTTC.

The chain combines TRBV28 with TRBJ2-1, with 9 bases identical to TRBD1. Germline assignment: CDR1 MDHEN and CDR2 SYDVKM. The V segment lost 2 bases and the J segment 1 base; nucleotides outside the gene matches: 12. This CDR3 comprises 19 residues. The CDR3 DNA follows: TGTGCCAGCAGTTTAGCGGACAGGGGCCTTAGTTGGTCCTACAATGAGCAGTTCTTC. This codes for CASSLADRGLSWSYNEQFF.

This CDR3 reads CASSEGALLYGYTF. In DNA form, the CDR3 reads TGTGCCAGCAGTGAGGGGGCACTTCTCTATGGCTACACCTTC. The chain is built from TRBV2 and TRBJ1-2; a weak D match, TRBD1 (6 bases). Trimming removed 3 bases from V and 4 bases from J, with 12 bases in between. Germline CDR1 and CDR2: SNHLY and FYNNEI. The CDR3 is made up of 14 amino acids. Based on the CDR3 plus reference TRBV2 and TRBJ1-2, the full variable domain is EPEVTQTPSHQVTQMGQEVILRCVPISNHLYFYWYRQILGQKVEFLVSFYNNEISEKSEIFDDQFSVERPDGSNFTLKIRSTKLEDSAMYFCASSEGALLYGYTFGSGTRLTVV.

The chain uses TRBV30 and TRBJ1-1, with D possibly matching TRBD1 (5 bases). Germline V gene sequence: CDR1 GTSNPN, CDR2 SVGIG (reference sequence). The CDR3 sequence is 12 residues long. The V and J ends lost 4 bases and 3 bases respectively, with 9 bases between them. This CDR3 reads CAWIPGHTEAFF. CDR3 nucleotide sequence: TGTGCCTGGATTCCAGGGCACACTGAAGCTTTCTTT.

This clone has just a few counts. The rearrangement uses TRBV24-1 and TRBJ1-1; D perhaps matches TRBD1 (6 bases). V gave up 3 bases and J gave up 6 bases, with 10 bases separating them. CDR1 is KGHDR and CDR2 is SFDVKD in the germline V gene. The CDR3 is made up of 13 amino acids. The CDR3 DNA follows: TGTGCCACCAGTGATAGGGGGGGGCCTGAAGCTTTCTTT. It encodes CATSDRGGPEAFF.

The gene calls are TRBV5-4 and TRBJ2-7; D is possibly TRBD1 (5 bases). Germline lookup yields CDR1 SGHNT and CDR2 YYREEE (reference sequence). Between the trimmed V and J ends, which lost 1 base and 5 bases, there was a span of 13 bases. This CDR3 is built from 14 residues. The CDR3 DNA follows: TGTGCCAGCAGCTTGAACAGGATTGGCGACGAGCAGTACTTC. As protein: CASSLNRIGDEQYF.

The chain has TRBV28 and TRBJ1-5; TRBD1 matches 7 bases. Germline V gene sequence: CDR1 MDHEN, CDR2 SYDVKM. V was pared by 5 bases and J by 3 bases, with 7 bases of the junction left unmatched. This CDR3 has 15 amino acids. The CDR3 is CASSPRTGLNQPQHF. CDR3 in DNA: TGTGCCAGCAGTCCTCGGACAGGTCTCAATCAGCCCCAGCATTTT.

This chain joins TRBV10-3 and TRBJ1-2; D is perhaps TRBD1 (6 bases). The CDR3 covers 17 residues. Trimming took 4 bases from V and 8 from J, leaving 26 bases between them. Germline V gene data show CDR1 as ENHRY and CDR2 as SYGVKD. This chain's CDR3 is CAISGPDRSEPFAGYTF. CDR3 in DNA: TGTGCCATCAGTGGCCCGGACAGATCCGAACCCTTTGCGGGCTACACCTTC.

This chain links TRBV6-1 with TRBJ2-1; 7 bases line up with TRBD2. The CDR3 extends over 16 amino acids. V gave up 4 bases and J gave up 0 bases; unmatched junction bases: 6. Germline CDR1 reads MNHNS; CDR2 reads SASEGT. CDR3 DNA sequence: TGTGCCAGCAGTGCCCCTAGCGGTCTCTCCTACAATGAGCAGTTCTTC. Protein sequence: CASSAPSGLSYNEQFF.

The chain couples TRBV7-2 to TRBJ2-7; D might be TRBD2 (5 bases). Germline loops: CDR1 SGHTA, CDR2 FQGNSA. The length of the CDR3 is 12 residues. V was shortened by 8 bases and J by 5 bases, with 13 bases between the two germline ends. CDR3 protein: CASGGSSNEQYF. CDR3 sequence (DNA): TGTGCCAGCGGCGGGTCCTCTAACGAGCAGTACTTC.

This chain connects TRBV27 to TRBJ1-1; 8 bases are shared with TRBD1. Germline V gives CDR1 MNHEY, CDR2 SMNVEV (reference sequence). The J segment lost 4 bases and the V segment lost 5 bases, leaving 9 bases of the junction unmatched. This CDR3 is built from 15 residues. The CDR3: CASSKSTGGTTEAFF. Here the CDR3 DNA reads TGTGCCAGCAGTAAATCAACAGGGGGGACCACTGAAGCTTTCTTT.

This chain connects TRBV7-9 to TRBJ1-4, with D unclear. CDR3 length equals 12 residues. V shed 5 bases and J shed 8 bases, with 9 bases lying between them. CDR1 is SEHNR and CDR2 is FQNEAQ in the germline V gene (reference sequence). CDR3 sequence reads: CASSDGREKLFF. CDR3 DNA sequence: TGTGCCAGCAGCGACGGGAGAGAAAAACTGTTTTTT.

The chain combines TRBV28 with TRBJ2-3; tentative D call: TRBD1 (5 bases). Per germline, CDR1 MDHEN and CDR2 SYDVKM. The CDR3 has 15 amino acids. The germline V and J ends were trimmed by 2 bases and 2 bases, with 11 bases remaining between them. The CDR3: CASSLGQGLTDTQYF. CDR3 sequence (DNA): TGTGCCAGCAGTTTAGGTCAGGGTCTCACAGATACGCAGTATTTT. Drawing the rest from reference TRBV28 and TRBJ2-3, the complete variable domain is DVKVTQSSRYLVKRTGEKVFLECVQDMDHENMFWYRQDPGLGLRLIYFSYDVKMKEKGDIPEGYSVSREKKERFSLILESASTNQTSMYLCASSLGQGLTDTQYFGPGTRLTVL.

The chain joins TRBV5-1 to TRBJ1-2; TRBD1 agrees at 10 bases. The trim removed 4 bases at V and 7 bases at J, leaving 7 bases unmatched. CDR3 length equals 14 residues. Germline V lookup: CDR1 SGHRS, CDR2 YFSETQ. The CDR3 protein is CASSQPGQGFGYTF. CDR3 nucleotides: TGCGCCAGCAGCCAACCGGGACAGGGGTTTGGCTACACCTTC.

The chain couples TRBV5-4 to TRBJ2-2; D remains unclear. This CDR3 has 14 residues. V lost 4 bases to trimming and J lost 6 bases, with 13 bases between them. Per the germline V gene, CDR1 is SGHNT and CDR2 is YYREEE (reference sequence). The CDR3 sequence is CASSRSIAAGELFF. The CDR3 DNA sequence: TGTGCCAGCAGCCGAAGCATTGCTGCCGGGGAGCTGTTTTTT. The full variable domain, with the rest looked up from reference TRBV5-4 and TRBJ2-2, is ETGVTQSPTHLIKTRGQQVTLRCSSQSGHNTVSWYQQALGQGPQFIFQYYREEENGRGNFPPRFSGLQFPNYSSELNVNALELDDSALYLCASSRSIAAGELFFGEGSRLTVL.

The chain is built from TRBV7-9 and TRBJ1-4; D is perhaps TRBD1 (6 bases). Germline lookup yields CDR1 SEHNR and CDR2 FQNEAQ (reference sequence). The V end lost 2 bases, the J end lost 7 bases, and 8 bases lay between the germline ends. The CDR3 loop spans 13 amino acids. The CDR3 DNA reads TGTGCCAGCAGCTTATCGACAGGTGAAAAACTGTTTTTT. As protein: CASSLSTGEKLFF.

The chain links TRBV7-6 to TRBJ1-5; 8 nucleotides line up with TRBD1. The CDR3 consists of 16 residues. The germline V gene encodes CDR1 SGHVS and CDR2 FNYEAQ. The V gene end was trimmed by 1 base and the J gene end by 3 bases; junction bases not matched to a gene: 5. CDR3 nucleotides: TGTGCCAGCAGCTTAGAAGCAGGGGGCGTCAATCAGCCCCAGCATTTT. Translated, it gives CASSLEAGGVNQPQHF.

The chain uses TRBV9 and TRBJ2-1; D remains unclear. V lost 4 bases, J lost 1 base, and 12 bases lay in between. Looked up from germline, CDR1 is SGDLS and CDR2 is YYNGEE. The CDR3 has 15 residues. CDR3 loop: CASSPSAESYNEQFF. CDR3 bases: TGTGCCAGCAGCCCCTCTGCGGAGTCCTACAATGAGCAGTTCTTC.

The rearrangement links TRBV4-2 to TRBJ2-1, with D possibly being TRBD1 (7 bases). CDR3 length: 17 amino acids. V lost 0 bases and J 2 bases, leaving 14 bases between the germline ends. In germline, CDR1 is LGHNA, CDR2 YNFKEQ. The CDR3 DNA sequence: TGTGCCAGCAGCCAAGATTCAGGGGGGCCCCCCTACAATGAGCAGTTCTTC. Encoded protein: CASSQDSGGPPYNEQFF.

As DNA, the CDR3 is TGTGCCAGCAGCCCTCGGGACTACTCCTACGAGCAGTACTTC. It specifies CASSPRDYSYEQYF. V gene TRBV14 combines with J gene TRBJ2-7; 7 bases are shared with TRBD2. CDR1 is SGHDN and CDR2 is FVKESK in the germline V gene. The CDR3 has 14 amino acids. The V and J ends lost 4 bases and 0 bases, in that order; junction bases with no gene match: 3.

The chain joins TRBV5-8 to TRBJ1-5, with D perhaps matching TRBD1 (5 bases). V was cut by 6 bases and J by 1 base, with 14 bases left in between. Germline CDR1 is SGHTS and CDR2 is YDEGEE. The CDR3 is 15 amino acids. The CDR3 loop reads CASNQGVISNQPQHF. The CDR3 DNA reads as TGTGCCAGCAACCAAGGGGTGATAAGCAATCAGCCCCAGCATTTT.

This clone was counted between two and nine times. The chain couples TRBV20-1 to TRBJ1-5; 7 bases agree with TRBD1. Germline V CDR1 and CDR2: DFQATT, SNEGSKA (reference sequence). The V segment lost 3 bases and the J segment 2 bases; nucleotides outside the gene matches: 7. This CDR3 spans 15 amino acids. Written as DNA, the CDR3 is TGCAGTGCTAGTAACAGGGGATTAGGCAATCAGCCCCAGCATTTT. Its translation is CSASNRGLGNQPQHF.